This entry is about one TCR beta chain. The data stem from a study of blood T cell repertoires in COVID-19. Original analysis: Reference gene primer amplification gave nucleated cell count estimates. Some clones are missing from TCRdb's copy, which holds only in-frame ones; the method was immunoSEQ multiplex PCR. The V and J calls and the clone size are those of that table, but D and trimming were determined from the DNA. The sample has about 210,000 clones, 84% seen once. CDR1 is SGHNT and CDR2 is YYREEE in the germline V gene (reference sequence). With V trimmed by 3 bases and J by 5 bases, 8 bases remained unmatched. The CDR3 is 15 residues long.

The chain employs TRBV5-4 and TRBJ2-5, with 9 bases that match TRBD1. The sequencing sample was made of peripheral blood. The receptor was isolated from a woman older than 75 with COVID-19, enrolled during active disease. In nucleotides, the CDR3 is TGTGCCAGCAGCTGGAAGGACAGGGGCGGTGAGACCCAGTACTTC. The encoded protein is CASSWKDRGGETQYF. The full variable domain, completed using reference TRBV5-4 and TRBJ2-5, is ETGVTQSPTHLIKTRGQQVTLRCSSQSGHNTVSWYQQALGQGPQFIFQYYREEENGRGNFPPRFSGLQFPNYSSELNVNALELDDSALYLCASSWKDRGGETQYFGPGTRLLVL.